This T cell receptor beta chain was obtained from a study of Tregs in tolerant kidney transplant recipients. As concerns this clone: What it binds is unknown.

Sequencing used immunoSEQ multiplex PCR; TCRdb keeps in-frame clones, though not all of them. The table records 90,000 or so clones, roughly nine tenths of them present only once. Thawed PBMCs were FACS-sorted into unstimulated CD4+CD25+CD127- regulatory T cells, CD4+CD25- non-regulatory cells, CD4 and CD8 cells. The study's findings and limits: This study did not directly address biological reproducibility.

Trimming pared 3 bases from V and 4 bases from J, leaving 4 bases between. Germline assignment: CDR1 MNHNY and CDR2 SVGAGI (reference sequence). The CDR3 is 11 residues long. The sample comprised CD8+ T cells from blood. The source of this sequence is a human donor in good health. The gene calls are TRBV6-6 and TRBJ2-7, with D uncertain. In nucleotides, the CDR3 is TGTGCCAGCAGTTATTTATACGAGCAGTACTTC. Translated: CASSYLYEQYF.